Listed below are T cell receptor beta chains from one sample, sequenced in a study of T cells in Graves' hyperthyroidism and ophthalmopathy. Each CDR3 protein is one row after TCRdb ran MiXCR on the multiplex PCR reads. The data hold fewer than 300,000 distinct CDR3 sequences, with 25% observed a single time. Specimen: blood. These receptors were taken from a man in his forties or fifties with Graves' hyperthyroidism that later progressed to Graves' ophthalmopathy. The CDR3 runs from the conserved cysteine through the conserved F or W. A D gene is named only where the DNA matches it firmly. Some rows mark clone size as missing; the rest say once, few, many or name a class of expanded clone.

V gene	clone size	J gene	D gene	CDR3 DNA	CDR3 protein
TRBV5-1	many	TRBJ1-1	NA	TGCGCCAGCAAAGAAGACACTGAAGCTTTCTTT	CASKEDTEAFF
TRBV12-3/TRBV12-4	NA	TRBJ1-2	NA	TGTGCCAGCAGTTCTATGGGTGGGGACGGAACTAACTATGGCTACACCTTC	CASSSMGGDGTNYGYTF
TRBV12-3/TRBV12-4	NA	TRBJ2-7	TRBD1	TGTGCCAGCAGTCTACAGGGGATAGCCTACGAGCAGTACTTC	CASSLQGIAYEQYF
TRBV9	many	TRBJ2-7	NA	TGTGCCAGCAGTAACGGAGTCCTGGGCGAGCAGTACTTC	CASSNGVLGEQYF
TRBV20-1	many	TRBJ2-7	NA	TGCAGTGCTAGTATGGCGTACGAGCAGTACTTC	CSASMAYEQYF
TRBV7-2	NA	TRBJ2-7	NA	TGTGCCAGCAGCTTATTCCAGGGGGGCCTCTACGAGCAGTACTTC	CASSLFQGGLYEQYF
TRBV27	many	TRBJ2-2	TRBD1	TGTGCCAGCAGGACGGACAGGGGTATCGTCGGGGAGCTGTTTTTT	CASRTDRGIVGELFF
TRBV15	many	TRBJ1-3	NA	TGTGCCACCAGCAGAGACAGATCTTCTGGAAACACCATATATTTT	CATSRDRSSGNTIYF
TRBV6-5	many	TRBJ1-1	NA	TGTGCCAGCAGTCAGGTAGGGTCGACTGAAGCTTTCTTT	CASSQVGSTEAFF
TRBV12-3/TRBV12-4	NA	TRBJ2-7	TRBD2	TGTGCCAGCAGTTTCGGAATGGGTCTAGCGGGGGCGGGGGACGAGCAGTACTTC	CASSFGMGLAGAGDEQYF
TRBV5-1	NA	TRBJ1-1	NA	TGCGCCAGCAGCTCATTTGGGGGGGACACTGAAGCTTTCTTT	CASSSFGGDTEAFF
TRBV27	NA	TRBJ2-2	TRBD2	TGTGCCAGCAACCCTAGCGGGAGAGGCACCGGGGAGCTGTTTTTT	CASNPSGRGTGELFF
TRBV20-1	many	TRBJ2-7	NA	TGCAGTGCTAGGGACCCTAATACAGGGAATCCCTACGAGCAGTACTTC	CSARDPNTGNPYEQYF
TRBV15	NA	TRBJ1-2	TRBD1	TGTGCCACCAGCAGACCAGCGACAGGGCCCGGCTACACCTTC	CATSRPATGPGYTF
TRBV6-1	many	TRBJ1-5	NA	TGTGCCAGCAGTGGACAGGTGAGACAGCCCCAGCATTTT	CASSGQVRQPQHF